A selection of T cell receptor beta chains follows, all from one sample in a study of blood T cell repertoires in COVID-19. Profiled with immunoSEQ multiplex PCR; TCRdb holds only in-frame clones, not every one. The sample records over 250,000 clones, about four fifths being singletons. The sample taken for sequencing was peripheral blood. The receptors originated from a woman in her forties or fifties who had recovered from COVID-19. Both conserved end residues are part of each CDR3. The order of the fields is clone size, V gene, D gene, J gene, CDR3 protein, CDR3 DNA. A D gene is named only where the DNA matches it firmly. Part of the rows lack a size; the others show once, few, many or a class for expanded clones.

size: -
V: TRBV7-2
D: -
J: TRBJ1-2
CDR3: CASRGQPNYGYTF
DNA: TGTGCCAGCAGAGGACAACCCAACTATGGCTACACCTTC

size: -
V: TRBV7-2
D: TRBD1
J: TRBJ2-2
CDR3: CASSLVTGVTGELFF
DNA: TGTGCCAGCAGCTTAGTGACAGGGGTTACCGGGGAGCTGTTTTTT

size: few
V: TRBV11-2
D: -
J: TRBJ2-7
CDR3: CASSLEGWKALGVYEQYF
DNA: TGTGCCAGCAGCTTAGAAGGGTGGAAGGCGTTGGGAGTCTACGAGCAGTACTTC

size: -
V: TRBV18
D: -
J: TRBJ2-5
CDR3: CASSPLTMTIQETQYF
DNA: TGTGCCAGCTCACCACTCACAATGACTATCCAAGAGACCCAGTACTTC

size: -
V: TRBV7-2
D: TRBD1
J: TRBJ2-1
CDR3: CASSRPPGQGGNEQFF
DNA: TGTGCCAGCAGCCGTCCTCCGGGACAGGGGGGCAATGAGCAGTTCTTC

size: -
V: TRBV7-2
D: -
J: TRBJ2-2
CDR3: CASSSQGTGELFF
DNA: TGTGCCAGCAGCTCACAGGGTACCGGGGAGCTGTTTTTT

size: -
V: TRBV9
D: -
J: TRBJ2-4
CDR3: CASSVAGGSNGDIQYF
DNA: TGTGCCAGCAGCGTAGCGGGGGGCTCCAACGGGGACATTCAGTACTTC

size: few
V: TRBV7-9
D: TRBD1
J: TRBJ2-7
CDR3: CASRPAGTGVYEQYF
DNA: TGTGCCAGCAGGCCTGCCGGGACAGGGGTCTACGAGCAGTACTTC

size: -
V: TRBV7-2
D: TRBD1
J: TRBJ2-1
CDR3: CASSFTGGEQFF
DNA: TGTGCCAGCAGCTTCACAGGGGGTGAGCAGTTCTTC

size: -
V: TRBV27
D: -
J: TRBJ1-6
CDR3: CASSPRRWRNSPLHF
DNA: TGTGCCAGCAGTCCCCGCAGGTGGAGGAATTCACCCCTCCACTTT

size: -
V: TRBV19
D: -
J: TRBJ2-7
CDR3: CASSRSGGLYSYEQYF
DNA: TGTGCCAGTAGTAGATCAGGAGGACTCTACTCCTACGAGCAGTACTTC

size: -
V: TRBV24-1
D: TRBD1
J: TRBJ2-2
CDR3: CATSDLLQGATGELFF
DNA: TGTGCCACCAGTGATTTGCTCCAGGGGGCAACCGGGGAGCTGTTTTTT

size: few
V: TRBV4-2
D: TRBD2
J: TRBJ2-7
CDR3: CASSQDGGAYEQYF
DNA: TGTGCCAGCAGCCAAGATGGGGGGGCCTACGAGCAGTACTTC

size: many
V: TRBV29-1
D: TRBD2
J: TRBJ2-7
CDR3: CSVEGPTSGDYEQYF
DNA: TGCAGCGTTGAAGGCCCCACTAGCGGAGACTACGAGCAGTACTTC

size: -
V: TRBV15
D: -
J: TRBJ2-7
CDR3: CATSRQRGEQYF
DNA: TGTGCCACCAGCAGGCAAAGGGGGGAGCAGTACTTC

size: many
V: TRBV7-9
D: -
J: TRBJ1-4
CDR3: CASSSPRGGRGEKLFF
DNA: TGTGCCAGCAGCTCGCCTCGAGGGGGACGTGGTGAAAAACTGTTTTTT

size: -
V: TRBV6-1
D: TRBD1
J: TRBJ1-4
CDR3: CASSEGQGDEKLFF
DNA: TGTGCCAGCAGTGAAGGGCAGGGGGATGAAAAACTGTTTTTT

size: -
V: TRBV6-2/TRBV6-3
D: TRBD2
J: TRBJ2-3
CDR3: CASSSPSGRATDTQYF
DNA: TGTGCCAGCAGTTCCCCTAGCGGGAGGGCCACAGATACGCAGTATTTT

size: -
V: TRBV28
D: TRBD1
J: TRBJ2-7
CDR3: CASRGQGLHEQYF
DNA: TGTGCCAGCAGGGGACAGGGGCTACACGAGCAGTACTTC

size: -
V: TRBV27
D: TRBD1
J: TRBJ2-7
CDR3: CASSLSLQGAIYEQYF
DNA: TGTGCCAGCAGTTTATCATTGCAGGGGGCCATCTACGAGCAGTACTTC

size: -
V: TRBV5-1
D: TRBD2
J: TRBJ2-1
CDR3: CASGLAGGRYNEQFF
DNA: TGCGCCAGCGGACTAGCGGGGGGGCGCTACAATGAGCAGTTCTTC

size: -
V: TRBV25-1
D: -
J: TRBJ2-7
CDR3: CASSGRLRTSSEQYF
DNA: TGTGCCAGCAGTGGACGACTGAGGACATCCTCCGAGCAGTACTTC

size: -
V: TRBV28
D: -
J: TRBJ2-7
CDR3: CASSLGSILVYEQYF
DNA: TGTGCCAGCAGTTTAGGGTCGATACTAGTCTACGAGCAGTACTTC

size: -
V: TRBV7-8
D: -
J: TRBJ1-3
CDR3: CASSLGRGYSGNTIYF
DNA: TGTGCCAGCAGCTTAGGACGGGGTTACTCTGGAAACACCATATATTTT

size: -
V: TRBV7-2
D: TRBD1
J: TRBJ2-6
CDR3: CASSRTGSSGANVLTF
DNA: TGTGCCAGCAGCCGGACAGGGAGCTCTGGGGCCAACGTCCTGACTTTC

size: -
V: TRBV6-2/TRBV6-3
D: -
J: TRBJ2-2
CDR3: CASSYSGIGFGNTGELFF
DNA: TGTGCCAGCAGTTACTCGGGTATCGGGTTTGGTAACACCGGGGAGCTGTTTTTT

size: -
V: TRBV5-5
D: -
J: TRBJ1-6
CDR3: CASSLEWGTTSSPLHF
DNA: TGTGCCAGCAGCTTGGAGTGGGGGACTACAAGTTCACCCCTCCACTTT

size: once
V: TRBV12-2
D: -
J: TRBJ2-2
CDR3: CASRFSGGAAGELFF
DNA: TGTGCAAGTCGCTTTAGCGGGGGGGCGGCCGGGGAGCTGTTTTTT

size: -
V: TRBV6-5
D: -
J: TRBJ2-1
CDR3: CASSYRLEQFF
DNA: TGTGCCAGCAGTTACAGACTAGAGCAGTTCTTC

size: -
V: TRBV15
D: -
J: TRBJ2-5
CDR3: CATSRDLGGQETQYF
DNA: TGTGCCACCAGCAGAGATCTCGGGGGCCAAGAGACCCAGTACTTC

size: -
V: TRBV19
D: TRBD2
J: TRBJ2-3
CDR3: CASSIVRAGGTDTQYF
DNA: TGTGCCAGTAGTATAGTTCGGGCGGGGGGCACAGATACGCAGTATTTT

size: -
V: TRBV28
D: -
J: TRBJ1-5
CDR3: CASSRGGSNQPQHF
DNA: TGTGCCAGCAGTCGAGGCGGCAGCAATCAGCCCCAGCATTTT

size: -
V: TRBV4-1
D: TRBD2
J: TRBJ2-7
CDR3: CASSQGVAGGPENEQYF
DNA: TGCGCCAGCAGCCAAGGGGTAGCGGGAGGGCCGGAGAACGAGCAGTACTTC

size: -
V: TRBV7-2
D: -
J: TRBJ2-1
CDR3: CASSLARPPNEQFF
DNA: TGTGCCAGCAGCTTAGCGAGGCCCCCGAATGAGCAGTTCTTC

size: -
V: TRBV28
D: TRBD1
J: TRBJ2-7
CDR3: CASSLTPPTGGRHEQYF
DNA: TGTGCCAGCAGTTTGACCCCTCCTACAGGGGGCCGTCACGAGCAGTACTTC

size: -
V: TRBV28
D: TRBD1
J: TRBJ2-6
CDR3: CASSFGRGTPGANVLTF
DNA: TGTGCCAGCAGTTTTGGCAGGGGGACCCCTGGGGCCAACGTCCTGACTTTC

size: -
V: TRBV6-2/TRBV6-3
D: -
J: TRBJ2-1
CDR3: CASSETSFEQFF
DNA: TGTGCCAGCAGTGAGACTAGTTTTGAGCAGTTCTTC

size: once
V: TRBV28
D: TRBD1
J: TRBJ2-3
CDR3: CASRLTLGTGGHF
DNA: TGTGCCAGCAGGCTGACTCTCGGGACAGGGGGCCATTTT

size: few
V: TRBV4-3
D: TRBD1
J: TRBJ2-7
CDR3: CASSQEVGQGVYEQYF
DNA: TGCGCCAGCAGCCAAGAGGTCGGACAGGGCGTCTACGAGCAGTACTTC

size: few
V: TRBV19
D: -
J: TRBJ1-6
CDR3: CASTSTGYNSPLHF
DNA: TGTGCCAGTACCTCGACGGGCTATAATTCACCCCTCCACTTT

size: -
V: TRBV18
D: -
J: TRBJ2-1
CDR3: CASSPGVHPYNEQFF
DNA: TGTGCCAGCTCACCCGGGGTCCACCCCTACAATGAGCAGTTCTTC

size: -
V: TRBV6-5
D: -
J: TRBJ1-2
CDR3: CASSILGKFGGYTF
DNA: TGTGCCAGCAGTATCCTCGGGAAGTTTGGGGGCTACACCTTC

size: -
V: TRBV9
D: -
J: TRBJ1-2
CDR3: CASSPGDIPNYGYTF
DNA: TGTGCCAGCAGCCCTGGGGACATACCTAACTATGGCTACACCTTC